The 27 T cell receptor beta chains below come from one sample, sequenced in a study of glioma-infiltrating T cells. TCR alpha and beta CDR3 regions were amplified from RNA using iRepertoire nested multiplex PCR. Via MiXCR, TCRdb re-called the multiplex PCR reads, giving one row per CDR3 protein. Seen here are tens of thousands of distinct CDR3 sequences, about 25% observed once, and the top ten hold approximately 7%. The sequenced sample was glioma tissue, nonneoplastic brain tissue, or PBMCs (not recorded which). Source of these receptors: a human donor with low-grade glioma or glioblastoma, undergoing nonglioma brain surgery, or in good health (not recorded which).

This clonotype was counted ten times or more. J is TRBJ1-5 and V is TRBV12-3 or TRBV12-4; D call uncertain. This CDR3 spans 14 amino acids. The germline V and J ends were trimmed by 3 bases and 0 bases, with 6 bases remaining between them. CDR3 DNA: TGTGCCAGCAGTTTGAGGGTTAGCAATCAGCCCCAGCATTTT. This gives the protein CASSLRVSNQPQHF.

This clonotype has a count of ten or more. The chain is built from TRBV2 and TRBJ2-5, with D perhaps matching TRBD2 (6 bases). Trimming pared 3 bases from V and 0 bases from J, leaving 11 bases between. The CDR3 is 15 residues long. The germline V gene encodes CDR1 SNHLY and CDR2 FYNNEI. The CDR3 protein is CASSEGEANQETQYF. In DNA, the CDR3 is TGTGCCAGCAGTGAGGGGGAGGCGAACCAAGAGACCCAGTACTTC.

This clonotype was counted ten times or more. This sequence joins TRBV7-2 and TRBJ2-1, with 10 nucleotides matching TRBD2. V lost 3 bases to trimming and J lost 5 bases; unmatched junction nucleotides: 1. This CDR3 has 14 amino acids. Germline V CDR1 and CDR2: SGHTA, FQGNSA. CDR3 coding DNA: TGTGCCAGCAGCTTTCTAGCGGGAGACAATGAGCAGTTCTTC. Its protein product is CASSFLAGDNEQFF.

This clonotype has just one count. A much larger clone is a single base away; this may be a read error. The CDR3 is CASNYSGGMIAGGSEQYF. The CDR3 DNA reads TGTGCCAGCAATTACTCCGGGGGGATGATAGCGGGAGGTAGTGAGCAGTACTTC. The chain employs TRBV6-6 and TRBJ2-7; 10 positions match TRBD2. CDR3 length: 18 residues. Germline V gene lookup returns CDR1 MNHNY and CDR2 SVGAGI (reference sequence).

There are many counts of this clonotype. V usage is TRBV4-1 and J usage is TRBJ1-5, with D perhaps matching TRBD1 (5 bases). V dropped 0 bases and J dropped 3 bases, with 12 bases sitting between them. Germline V lookup: CDR1 MGHRA, CDR2 YSYEKL. This CDR3 comprises 16 residues. Here the CDR3 DNA reads TGCGCCAGCAGCCAAGAGAGGGGTGGGTTCAATCAGCCCCAGCATTTT. Protein product: CASSQERGGFNQPQHF.

The chain carries TRBV20-1 and TRBJ1-1; D perhaps matches TRBD1 (5 bases). The length of the CDR3 is 15 residues. Between the trimmed V and J ends, which lost 4 bases and 0 bases, there was a span of 15 bases. Germline V CDR1 and CDR2: DFQATT, SNEGSKA (reference sequence). CDR3 bases: TGCAGTGCTAATAGGCGGGGGTTTATGAACACTGAAGCTTTCTTT. Protein sequence: CSANRRGFMNTEAFF.

This clonotype showed up many times. This chain connects TRBV6-1 to TRBJ2-5, with 7 bases aligning to TRBD1. V shed 4 bases and J 4 bases; nucleotides not matched to a gene: 6. This CDR3 is 14 amino acids long. The germline V gene encodes CDR1 MNHNS and CDR2 SASEGT. The CDR3 region is CASSATGTAETQYF. Written as DNA, the CDR3 is TGTGCCAGCAGTGCCACCGGGACAGCAGAGACCCAGTACTTC.

This clonotype was recorded many times. This chain joins TRBV7-2 and TRBJ2-3; D possibly corresponds to TRBD1 (6 bases). This CDR3 has 15 residues. Trimming stripped 3 bases from V and 5 bases from J, with 15 bases between. Per germline, CDR1 SGHTA and CDR2 FQGNSA. CDR3 amino acids: CASSLILGAGDTQYF. The CDR3 DNA reads TGTGCCAGCAGCTTGATTCTGGGGGCCGGAGATACGCAGTATTTT.

With regard to this clonotype: A much larger clone is a single base away; this may be a read error. J is TRBJ1-5 and V is TRBV7-9; no definite D call. CDR3 length equals 15 residues. Germline V gives CDR1 SEHNR, CDR2 FQNEAQ (reference sequence). The CDR3, as DNA: TGTGCCAGCAGCTTAGGGTGGGATAGCAATCAGCTCCAGCATTTT. Translated, it gives CASSLGWDSNQLQHF.

This clonotype showed up many times. V and J are TRBV19 and TRBJ1-2; D is undetermined. CDR1 and CDR2 from the germline V gene are LNHDA and SQIVND (reference sequence). This CDR3 is 12 amino acids long. V dropped 3 bases and J dropped 4 bases, with 6 bases sitting between them. The CDR3 protein is CASSITTYGYTF. Written as DNA, the CDR3 is TGTGCCAGTAGTATTACAACCTATGGCTACACCTTC. Variable domain in full (rest from reference TRBV19 and TRBJ1-2): DGGITQSPKYLFRKEGQNVTLSCEQNLNHDAMYWYRQDPGQGLRLIYYSQIVNDFQKGDIAEGYSVSREKKESFPLTVTSAQKNPTAFYLCASSITTYGYTFGSGTRLTVV.

The CDR3 sequence: CASSYGQNTEAFF. The CDR3 region has the DNA TGTGCCAGCAGTTACGGGCAGAACACTGAAGCTTTCTTT. This chain joins TRBV6-5 and TRBJ1-1, with D hard to call. This CDR3 region has 13 residues. The V end lost 2 bases, the J end lost 1 base, and 5 bases lay between the germline ends. The germline CDR1 and CDR2 sequences are MNHEY and SVGAGI.

This chain uses TRBV5-1 with TRBJ1-1, with 7 bases that match TRBD1. CDR1 and CDR2 (germline): SGHRS, YFSETQ. This CDR3 is 13 amino acids long. Unmatched junction bases numbered 5, after V lost 2 bases and J lost 7 bases. The CDR3 sequence is CASSFTGDNEAFF. CDR3 nucleotides: TGCGCCAGCAGCTTTACAGGGGACAATGAAGCTTTCTTT. Full variable domain (missing parts from reference TRBV5-1 and TRBJ1-1): KAGVTQTPRYLIKTRGQQVTLSCSPISGHRSVSWYQQTPGQGLQFLFEYFSETQRNKGNFPGRFSGRQFSNSRSEMNVSTLELGDSALYLCASSFTGDNEAFFGQGTRLTVV.

There are a few counts of this clonotype. Relative to the germline gene, one junction end is altered; a read error may explain this. The V gene is TRBV3-1, the J gene TRBJ1-3, with TRBD1 identical over 8 bases. The germline gives CDR1 LGHDT, CDR2 YNNKEL (reference sequence). There are 16 residues in the CDR3. The CDR3 DNA is TGTGCCAGCATCCAAGGAGCAGGGGGCCCTGGAAACACCATATATTTT. Protein sequence: CASIQGAGGPGNTIYF.

This rearrangement joins TRBV7-2 to TRBJ2-5; D unresolved. Trimming pared 2 bases from V and 2 bases from J, leaving 9 bases between. The CDR3 extends over 14 amino acids. Per the germline V gene, CDR1 is SGHTA and CDR2 is FQGNSA. The CDR3 here is CASSLNRIQETQYF. In nucleotides, the CDR3 is TGTGCCAGCAGCTTAAACCGGATTCAAGAGACCCAGTACTTC.

This chain connects TRBV5-1 to TRBJ1-2; 8 bases line up with TRBD1. The V segment lost 0 bases and the J segment 4 bases; nucleotides outside the gene matches: 5. Germline V gives CDR1 SGHRS, CDR2 YFSETQ. This CDR3 region has 15 residues. The CDR3 bases are TGCGCCAGCAGCTTGGGTGGGACAGGAACCTATGGCTACACCTTC. This codes for CASSLGGTGTYGYTF. The full variable domain, its missing parts supplied by reference TRBV5-1 and TRBJ1-2, is KAGVTQTPRYLIKTRGQQVTLSCSPISGHRSVSWYQQTPGQGLQFLFEYFSETQRNKGNFPGRFSGRQFSNSRSEMNVSTLELGDSALYLCASSLGGTGTYGYTFGSGTRLTVV.

A note on this clonotype: A much bigger clone sits one base away, suggesting this may be a read error. CDR3 coding DNA: TGTGCCAGCAGCTTAGCGGGGGCTAGCGGGAGCTACGAGCAGTGCTTC. This codes for CASSLAGASGSYEQCF. The chain couples TRBV7-2 to TRBJ2-7, with TRBD2 identical over 10 bases. Germline CDR1 reads SGHTA; CDR2 reads FQGNSA. There are 16 residues in the CDR3.

This clonotype was counted once. A read error is likely, as this CDR3 ends without the conserved phenylalanine or tryptophan. No DNA is shown, since the ends of the CDR3 on it are uncertain; the CDR3 is the one TCRdb lists. The J gene is TRBJ2-7, the V gene TRBV6-6; TRBD2 is the table's D call, not checked against the DNA. The CDR3 sequence runs 15 residues, both termini included. Germline V gene data show CDR1 as MNHNY and CDR2 as SVGAGI (reference sequence). The CDR3 here is CASSYSLAGGHEKYL.

This clonotype was counted many times. The chain recombines TRBV6-1 with TRBJ2-7; weak D call: TRBD2 (6 bases). Trimming left V 5 bases short and J 3 bases short, with 11 bases between. CDR1 is MNHNS, CDR2 SASEGT, per germline. The CDR3 consists of 13 residues. DNA for the CDR3: TGTGCCAGCAGTAGTACGGAGGGCTACGAGCAGTACTTC. It translates to CASSSTEGYEQYF.

The sample holds many counts of this clonotype. The chain's CDR3 is CASSFNMDQPQHF. CDR3 nucleotide sequence: TGTGCCAGCAGCTTCAACATGGATCAGCCCCAGCATTTT. This chain links TRBV11-2 with TRBJ1-5; D is uncertain. Trimming took off 3 bases at V and 5 bases at J, with 8 bases between the two ends. The length of the CDR3 is 13 residues. From germline, CDR1 is SGHAT and CDR2 FQNNGV. Variable domain in full (rest from reference TRBV11-2 and TRBJ1-5): EAGVAQSPRYKIIEKRQSVAFWCNPISGHATLYWYQQILGQGPKLLIQFQNNGVVDDSQLPKDRFSAERLKGVDSTLKIQPAKLEDSAVYLCASSFNMDQPQHFGDGTRLSIL.

This clonotype is a singleton in its sample. A clone one base away is much larger, so this may be a read error. V usage is TRBV11-1 and J usage is TRBJ1-1, with unresolved D. Germline values: CDR1 SGHAT, CDR2 FQDESV (reference sequence). V was pared by 4 bases and J by 1 base, with 7 bases between. The CDR3 totals 13 residues. CDR3 protein: CASSSSENTEAFF. CDR3 in DNA: TGTGCCAGCAGCTCCTCAGAGAACACTGAAGCTTTCTTT.

In regard to this clonotype: A much larger clone differs from this one at a single base, so this may be a read error. J is TRBJ1-6 and V is TRBV2; D perhaps matches TRBD1 (6 bases). CDR1 and CDR2 from the germline V gene are SNHLY and FYNNEI. CDR3 size: 13 residues. CDR3 DNA sequence: TGTGCCGGGTCCGTGGGGGCGAACTCACCCCTCTACTTT. Its protein product is CAGSVGANSPLYF.

This clonotype has just a few counts. The V call is TRBV9, the J call TRBJ2-1; D possibly corresponds to TRBD1 (5 bases). Germline CDR1 reads SGDLS; CDR2 reads YYNGEE. The germline V and J ends were trimmed by 3 bases and 5 bases, with 21 bases remaining between them. This CDR3 is 17 amino acids long. The CDR3 sequence is CASSEGHRLVPDNEQFF. As DNA, the CDR3 is TGTGCCAGCAGCGAGGGGCATAGGCTGGTCCCGGACAATGAGCAGTTCTTC. Filled out from reference TRBV9 and TRBJ2-1, the complete variable domain reads DSGVTQTPKHLITATGQRVTLRCSPRSGDLSVYWYQQSLDQGLQFLIQYYNGEERAKGNILERFSAQQFPDLHSELNLSSLELGDSALYFCASSEGHRLVPDNEQFFGPGTRLTVL.

The chain combines TRBV12-3 or TRBV12-4 with TRBJ2-7; no clear D gene. V was shortened by 9 bases and J by 0 bases, with 18 bases between the two germline ends. This CDR3 contains 15 residues. This CDR3 is CASCGGRWSSYEQYF. The CDR3, as DNA: TGTGCCAGTTGTGGCGGCAGGTGGAGCTCCTACGAGCAGTACTTC.

This clonotype was found many times. V usage is TRBV6-1 and J usage is TRBJ1-1; perhaps TRBD1 as D (5 bases). The germline gives CDR1 MNHNS, CDR2 SASEGT. The V end lost 6 bases, the J end lost 0 bases, and 11 bases lay between the germline ends. This CDR3 comprises 14 residues. The CDR3 DNA follows: TGTGCCAGCAGCCGGACAACCATGAACACTGAAGCTTTCTTT. This sequence encodes CASSRTTMNTEAFF.

This clonotype occurred many times. The chain is built from TRBV29-1 and TRBJ2-1, with D perhaps given as TRBD1 or TRBD2 (5 bases each). The CDR3 is made up of 12 amino acids. The germline V gene encodes CDR1 SQVTM and CDR2 ANQGSEA. With 7 bases removed from V and 5 bases from J, the gap between germline ends came to 12 bases. In nucleotides, the CDR3 is TGCAGCGCCGGGGCCCCGAACAATGAGCAGTTCTTC. It translates to CSAGAPNNEQFF.

In this sample, this clonotype turned up many times. The rearrangement joins TRBV7-4 to TRBJ1-3, with TRBD1 matching over 7 bases. V lost 4 bases, J lost 4 bases, and 4 bases stayed unmatched. CDR1 is SGHVT and CDR2 is SQSDAQ in the germline V gene. CDR3 length: 14 amino acids. DNA of the CDR3: TGTGCCAGCAGCTCTTGGACAGGAGGAAACACCATATATTTT. Its protein is CASSSWTGGNTIYF.

Concerning this clonotype itself: The CDR3 does not end in the conserved phenylalanine or tryptophan, so this is likely a read error. V and J are TRBV2 and TRBJ1-1; no reliable D call. The CDR3 loop spans 14 amino acids. CDR1 and CDR2 from the germline V gene are SNHLY and FYNNEI. The CDR3 region has the DNA TGTGCCAGAAGTGAAGGGTGGGATGGTACTGAAGCTTTCTTA. It specifies CARSEGWDGTEAFL.